This T cell receptor beta chain emerged from a study of T cells expressing NK-cell markers. Study details: Source material for TCR beta repertoires consisted of sorted CD3+CD56+NKG2C+, CD3+CD56+NKG2C- and CD3+CD56-NKG2C+ T cells. Within the sequenced cohort of eight donors, seven exhibited HCMV seropositivity and one was seronegative.

Reprocessing the 5' RACE reads, TCRdb reports a single entry for every CDR3 protein and omits DNA. The sample spans some 600,000 distinct CDR3 sequences; the ten largest clones claim roughly 3.5%. This CDR3 has 17 amino acids. Germline assignment: CDR1 MGHRA and CDR2 YSYEKL. Study-wide points: These clonotypes additionally ranked first within the CD3+CD56-NKG2C+ fraction of a few donors.

As concerns this clonotype: Its antigen is as yet unknown.

Material for sequencing was blood T cells: a sorted CD56 or NKG2C T cell subset, CD4+ or CD8+ T cells, or bulk PBMC T cells (not recorded which). The genes are TRBV4-1 and TRBJ2-7; TCRdb proposes TRBD1, but this gene call is untestable without DNA. The TCR sequence derives from a man aged 18 to 29 in good health. The CDR3 here is CASSQDLRDRSSYEQYF.